This entry features one T cell receptor (beta chain) sequence. As yet, its antigen is unknown. Trimming removed 4 bases from V and 1 base from J, with 10 bases in between. From germline, CDR1 is KGHSH and CDR2 LQKENI. This CDR3 has 15 amino acids. The data were taken from a study of cytomegalovirus exposure and HLA in healthy donors. Study-wide points: According to the study, approximately 150 TCR beta chains were cytomegalovirus-associated. A later analysis found first-cohort TCR clusters tended to co-occur in the 110 or so validation repertoires.

Some clones are missing from TCRdb's copy, which holds only in-frame ones; the method was immunoSEQ multiplex PCR. The repertoire consists of fewer than 200,000 clones, with about 90% occurring once and the leading ten covering 3%. This TCR derives from a woman aged 18 to 35 in good health and CMV-seropositive. Material for sequencing was PBMCs. The rearrangement uses TRBV18 and TRBJ2-2, with D possibly TRBD1 on 6 matching bases. The CDR3 DNA reads TGTGCCAGCTCACACGCGACAGGGAACACCGGGGAGCTGTTTTTT. Amino acid sequence: CASSHATGNTGELFF. The complete variable domain, with remaining parts taken from reference TRBV18 and TRBJ2-2, reads NAGVMQNPRHLVRRRGQEARLRCSPMKGHSHVYWYRQLPEEGLKFMVYLQKENIIDESGMPKERFSAEFPKEGPSILRIQQVVRGDSAAYFCASSHATGNTGELFFGEGSRLTVL.